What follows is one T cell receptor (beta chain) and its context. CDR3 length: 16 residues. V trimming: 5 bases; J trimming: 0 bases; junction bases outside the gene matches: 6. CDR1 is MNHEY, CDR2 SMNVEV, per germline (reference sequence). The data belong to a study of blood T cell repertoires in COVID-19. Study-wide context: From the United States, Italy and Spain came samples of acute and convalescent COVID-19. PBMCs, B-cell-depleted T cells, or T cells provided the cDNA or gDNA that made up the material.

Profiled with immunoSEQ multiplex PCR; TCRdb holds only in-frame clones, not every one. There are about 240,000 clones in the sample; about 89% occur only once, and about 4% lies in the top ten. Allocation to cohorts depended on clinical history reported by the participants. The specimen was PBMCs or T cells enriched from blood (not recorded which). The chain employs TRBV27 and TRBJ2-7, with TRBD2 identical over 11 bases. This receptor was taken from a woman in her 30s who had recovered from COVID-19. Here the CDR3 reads CASSPRLAGSSYEQYF. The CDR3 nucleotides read TGTGCCAGCAGTCCCAGACTAGCGGGGAGCTCCTACGAGCAGTACTTC.